The clone carrying this T cell receptor (beta chain) showed up just once. This specimen belongs to a study of radiation and T cells in renal cell carcinoma. V shed 6 bases and J shed 8 bases, with 16 bases lying between them. The germline gives CDR1 MNHNS, CDR2 SASEGT. The CDR3 runs to 13 residues. Sequencing used immunoSEQ multiplex PCR; TCRdb keeps in-frame clones, though not all of them. Of approximately 150,000 clones listed, 80% to 90% are singletons. Time point denoted: blood 4 weeks post-SBRT, at nephrectomy. Treatment indicated: 15 Gy SBRT to primary tumor, nephrectomy 4 weeks later. Nephrectomy followed 15 Gy stereotactic body radiation by 4 weeks.

This TCR came from a woman aged 50 to 60 with renal cell carcinoma. Here the sequenced sample was blood, taken from a patient whose treatment included radiotherapy and nephrectomy. This chain joins TRBV6-1 and TRBJ1-2; D is perhaps TRBD1 (5 bases). The CDR3 bases are TGTGCCAGCAGAGGGGAAGGGTTGGTCGGCTACACCTTC. Protein: CASRGEGLVGYTF.